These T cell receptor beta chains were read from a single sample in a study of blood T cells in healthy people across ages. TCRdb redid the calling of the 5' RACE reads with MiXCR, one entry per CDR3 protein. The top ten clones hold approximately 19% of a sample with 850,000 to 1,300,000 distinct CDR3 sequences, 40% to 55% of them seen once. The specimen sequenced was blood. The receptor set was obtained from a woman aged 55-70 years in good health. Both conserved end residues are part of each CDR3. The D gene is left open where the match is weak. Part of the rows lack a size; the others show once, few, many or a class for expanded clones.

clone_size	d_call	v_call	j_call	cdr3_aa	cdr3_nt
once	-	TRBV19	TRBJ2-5	CASGPTRRETQYF	TGTGCCAGTGGCCCGACTCGCAGGGAGACCCAGTACTTC
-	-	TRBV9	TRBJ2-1	CASSVDRWNEQFF	TGTGCCAGCAGCGTAGATCGTTGGAATGAGCAGTTCTTC
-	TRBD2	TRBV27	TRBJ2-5	CASSSQREGQETQYF	TGTGCCAGCAGTTCTCAACGGGAGGGCCAGGAGACCCAGTACTTC
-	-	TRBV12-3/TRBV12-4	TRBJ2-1	CASSLPNEQFF	TGTGCCAGCAGTCTCCCGAATGAGCAGTTCTTC
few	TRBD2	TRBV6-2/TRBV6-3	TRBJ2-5	CASGLALETQYF	TGTGCCAGCGGACTAGCTTTGGAGACCCAGTACTTC
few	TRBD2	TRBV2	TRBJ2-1	CASSSTGTSFGEQFF	TGTGCCAGCAGTTCAACCGGGACTAGCTTCGGTGAGCAGTTCTTC
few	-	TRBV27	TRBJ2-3	CASSFPIDYTDTQYF	TGTGCCAGCAGTTTTCCGATCGACTACACAGATACGCAGTATTTT
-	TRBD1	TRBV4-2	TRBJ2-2	CASKHRGLSGELFF	TGTGCCAGCAAGCACAGGGGGCTATCCGGGGAGCTGTTTTTT
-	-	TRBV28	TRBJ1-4	CASSLFLPIATNEKLFF	TGTGCCAGCAGTTTATTCCTACCAATTGCAACTAATGAAAAACTGTTTTTT
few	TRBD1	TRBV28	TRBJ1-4	CASSDPGQGDEKLFF	TGTGCCAGCAGTGATCCGGGACAGGGGGATGAAAAACTGTTTTTT
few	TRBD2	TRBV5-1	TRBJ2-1	CASSFLAGGTGAEQFF	TGCGCCAGCAGCTTCCTAGCGGGAGGGACCGGGGCTGAGCAGTTCTTC
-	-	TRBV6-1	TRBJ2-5	CASRLGRAQETQYF	TGTGCCAGCAGACTGGGACGAGCCCAAGAGACCCAGTACTTC
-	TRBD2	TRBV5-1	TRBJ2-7	CASSLVAGGPNEQYF	TGCGCCAGCAGCTTGGTGGCGGGAGGGCCGAACGAGCAGTACTTC
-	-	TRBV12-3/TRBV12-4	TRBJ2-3	CASSLVGLSGSDTQYF	TGTGCCAGCAGTTTAGTTGGACTATCGGGTTCAGATACGCAGTATTTT
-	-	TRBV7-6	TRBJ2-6	CASSLGRSSSGANVLTF	TGTGCCAGCAGCTTAGGCAGAAGTAGCTCTGGGGCCAACGTCCTGACTTTC
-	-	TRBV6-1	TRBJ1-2	CASRTQGRSYGYTF	TGTGCCAGCAGAACCCAAGGACGGTCCTATGGCTACACCTTC
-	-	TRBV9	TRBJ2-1	CASSVDLSDSSYNEQFF	TGTGCCAGCAGCGTAGATCTTAGCGATAGCTCCTACAATGAGCAGTTCTTC
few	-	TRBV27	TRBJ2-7	CASSLRSGYYEQYF	TGTGCCAGCAGTTTAAGGAGCGGATACTACGAGCAGTACTTC
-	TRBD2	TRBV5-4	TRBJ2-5	CASSFLGGSVRKETQYF	TGTGCCAGCAGCTTTTTGGGCGGGAGCGTTCGAAAAGAGACCCAGTACTTC
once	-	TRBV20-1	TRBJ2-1	CSARASRGTGNEQFF	TGCAGTGCTAGAGCCTCCCGGGGGACGGGCAATGAGCAGTTCTTC
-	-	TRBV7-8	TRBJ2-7	CASRAEEADPYNEQYF	TGTGCCAGCAGAGCCGAGGAGGCGGACCCTTACAATGAGCAGTACTTC
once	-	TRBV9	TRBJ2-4	CASSLKGLSRMYF	TGTGCCAGCAGCCTGAAAGGACTCTCACGTATGTACTTC
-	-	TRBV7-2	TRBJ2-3	CASSLGAQGDGDTQYF	TGTGCCAGCAGCTTAGGGGCGCAAGGGGACGGGGATACGCAGTATTTT
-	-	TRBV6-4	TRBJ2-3	CAGSDSRASTDTQYF	TGTGCCGGCAGTGACTCGAGGGCCAGCACAGATACGCAGTATTTT
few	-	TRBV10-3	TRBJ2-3	CAISATSDTQYF	TGTGCCATCAGTGCAACCAGTGATACGCAGTATTTT
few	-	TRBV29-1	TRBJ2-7	CSVTSLSDEQYF	TGCAGCGTTACTTCTCTTAGCGACGAGCAGTACTTC
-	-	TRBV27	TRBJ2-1	CASSKEIPSYNEQFF	TGTGCCAGCAGTAAGGAAATCCCCTCCTACAATGAGCAGTTCTTC
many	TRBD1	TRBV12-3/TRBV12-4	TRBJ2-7	CASSFRTGGYEQYF	TGTGCCAGCAGTTTCAGGACAGGAGGCTACGAGCAGTACTTC
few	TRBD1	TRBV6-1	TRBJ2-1	CASSEQGALYNEQFF	TGTGCCAGCAGTGAGCAGGGGGCTCTTTACAATGAGCAGTTCTTC
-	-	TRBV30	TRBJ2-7	CAWRRDSYEQYF	TGTGCCTGGAGGCGGGACAGCTACGAGCAGTACTTC
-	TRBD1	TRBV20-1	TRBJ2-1	CSASWLRDRAYNEQFF	TGCAGTGCTAGTTGGTTGAGGGACAGGGCCTACAATGAGCAGTTCTTC
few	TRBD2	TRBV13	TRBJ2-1	CASSRAGDEQFF	TGTGCCAGCAGCCGGGCGGGAGATGAGCAGTTCTTC
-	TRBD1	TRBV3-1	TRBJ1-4	CASHRTGGAEKLFF	TGTGCCAGCCACAGGACAGGGGGTGCTGAAAAACTGTTTTTT
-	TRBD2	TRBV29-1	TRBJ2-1	CSAPTSGGTNEQFF	TGCAGCGCTCCGACTAGCGGGGGTACTAATGAGCAGTTCTTC
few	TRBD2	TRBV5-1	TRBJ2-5	CASSLSPGGQKETQYF	TGCGCCAGCAGCCTCTCACCGGGGGGGCAGAAAGAGACCCAGTACTTC
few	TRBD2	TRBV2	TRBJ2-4	CASSPPRLAREQYF	TGTGCCAGCAGTCCCCCCCGACTAGCTCGGGAGCAGTACTTC
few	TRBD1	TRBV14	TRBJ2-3	CASSVRTGGTDTQYF	TGTGCCAGCAGCGTCCGGACAGGGGGCACAGATACGCAGTATTTT
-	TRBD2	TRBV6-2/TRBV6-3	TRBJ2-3	CASTNRASGTWGTDTQYF	TGTGCCAGCACAAACAGGGCTAGCGGGACCTGGGGGACAGATACGCAGTATTTT
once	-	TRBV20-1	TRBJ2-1	CSARDRRDQETQFF	TGCAGTGCTAGAGATAGGAGGGACCAAGAGACCCAGTTCTTC
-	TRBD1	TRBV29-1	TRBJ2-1	CSAMTGSIPTRVQFF	TGCAGCGCTATGACAGGGAGCATTCCTACGAGAGTGCAGTTCTTC
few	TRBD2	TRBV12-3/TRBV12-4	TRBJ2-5	CASSLSSGGETQYF	TGTGCCAGCAGTTTGTCTAGCGGCGGGGAGACCCAGTACTTC
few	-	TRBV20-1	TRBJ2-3	CSAPDWVNTQYF	TGCAGTGCCCCGGACTGGGTAAATACGCAGTATTTT
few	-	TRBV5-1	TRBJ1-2	CASSETGLGYTF	TGCGCCAGCAGCGAAACAGGGCTTGGCTACACCTTC
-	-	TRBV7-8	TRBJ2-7	CASSLPGASYEQYF	TGTGCCAGCAGCTTACCCGGAGCCTCCTACGAGCAGTACTTC
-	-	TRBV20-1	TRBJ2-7	CSARDGGLLEQYF	TGCAGTGCTAGAGATGGCGGACTCCTCGAGCAGTACTTC
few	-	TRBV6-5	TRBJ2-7	CASSEAAGGEQYF	TGTGCCAGCAGTGAGGCGGCCGGGGGAGAGCAGTACTTC
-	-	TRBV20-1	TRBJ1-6	CSARDRAVSPLHF	TGCAGTGCTAGAGATAGGGCGGTATCACCCCTCCACTTT
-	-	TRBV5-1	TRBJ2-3	CASSLERQFNTDTQYF	TGCGCCAGCAGCTTGGAGCGGCAGTTTAACACAGATACGCAGTATTTT
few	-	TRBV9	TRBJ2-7	CASSVDPYEQYF	TGTGCCAGCAGCGTAGACCCCTACGAGCAGTACTTC
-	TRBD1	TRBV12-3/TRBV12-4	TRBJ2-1	CASRAGTGAHNEQFF	TGTGCCAGCAGGGCCGGGACAGGGGCCCACAATGAGCAGTTCTTC
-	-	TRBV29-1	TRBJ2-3	CSVGGFGTDTQYF	TGCAGCGTTGGGGGATTCGGCACAGATACGCAGTATTTT
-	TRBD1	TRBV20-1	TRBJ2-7	CSARVPGQDYEQYF	TGCAGTGCTAGAGTTCCGGGACAGGACTACGAGCAGTACTTC
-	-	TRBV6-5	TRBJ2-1	CASSYSSAGPTYNEQFF	TGTGCCAGCAGTTACTCGTCAGCAGGGCCCACATACAATGAGCAGTTCTTC